The subject of this entry is one TCR beta chain. The antigen is unknown. J gave up 7 bases and V 6 bases, and 9 bases lay outside the gene matches. Germline V gene sequence: CDR1 MNHEY, CDR2 SVGAGI. The CDR3 runs 13 residues. This sample is drawn from a study of T cell responses to AZD1222 COVID-19 vaccine. Overall study results and limits: Close to half of spike-specific TCRs reportedly recognize unmutated variant regions. Regions 160-218 and 743-854 held dominance among vaccine-associated CD4 TCRs, which spanned spike.

Data came from immunoSEQ multiplex PCR; TCRdb stores just in-frame clones and leaves some out. The sample records over 150,000 clones, 85% to 95% being singletons. The chain couples TRBV6-5 to TRBJ2-7, with TRBD1 matching over 7 bases. The source is an adult who received the MenACWY meningococcal vaccine as a control. This material consisted of peripheral blood, taken 28 days after the second dose of the MenACWY control vaccine. The chain's CDR3 is CASSPTGFGEQYF. In DNA, the CDR3 is TGTGCCAGCAGCCCGACAGGGTTCGGTGAGCAGTACTTC.